The next 21 T cell receptor beta chains were all read from a single sample in a study of T cell repertoires in cytomegalovirus infection. MiXCR, run by TCRdb on the reads, gives a single entry per CDR3 protein. This sample yields 570,000 or so distinct CDR3 sequences, of which approximately 40% are seen a single time; around 50% belongs to the top ten. Antigens for these TCRs are unknown. The material sequenced was cultured PBMCs, taken from culture after CMV antigen stimulation. The receptors derive from a human donor in good health (CMV status not recorded). Some clones in this sample may be carry-over from other donors' samples.

The genes are TRBV6-5 and TRBJ1-6; 10 bases fit TRBD1. The V segment lost 5 bases and the J segment 5 bases; nucleotides outside the gene matches: 9. Germline loops: CDR1 MNHEY, CDR2 SVGAGI. This CDR3 comprises 17 residues. CDR3 DNA sequence: TGTGCCAGCAGTACGATCCGGGACAGGGGCCATAATTCACCCCTCCACTTT. It yields the protein CASSTIRDRGHNSPLHF.

In regard to this clonotype: It is unclear where the CDR3 begins or ends on the DNA, so no DNA is shown, and the CDR3 is as TCRdb lists it. V usage is TRBV7-6 and J usage is TRBJ1-1; the D call TRBD1 from the table was never checked on the DNA. The length of the CDR3 is 16 amino acids, counting both ends. Germline V gives CDR1 SGHVS, CDR2 FNYEAQ. The CDR3 region is CASSLWRGSRNTEAFF.

This clonotype was counted only a few times. The chain is built from TRBV2 and TRBJ1-5; 7 bases fit TRBD1. The CDR3 is 15 amino acids. J gave up 7 bases and V 7 bases, and 13 bases lay outside the gene matches. CDR1 and CDR2 from the germline V gene are SNHLY and FYNNEI. CDR3 protein: CASTLGTVAGQPQHF. The CDR3 DNA reads TGTGCCAGCACCCTAGGGACAGTTGCTGGGCAGCCCCAGCATTTT.

The rearrangement uses TRBV7-9 and TRBJ1-2; D not certain. Trimming took 5 bases from V and 7 from J, leaving 11 bases between them. CDR3 length: 12 amino acids. Germline V gives CDR1 SEHNR, CDR2 FQNEAQ (reference sequence). This chain's CDR3 is CASSLSVGGYTF. CDR3 in DNA: TGTGCCAGCAGCCTCAGCGTGGGTGGCTACACCTTC.

This clonotype was detected only a few times. This rearrangement joins TRBV7-2 to TRBJ2-1; tentatively, D is TRBD2 (5 bases). CDR1 is SGHTA and CDR2 is FQGNSA in the germline V gene. V was cut by 4 bases and J by 4 bases, with 11 bases left in between. The CDR3 consists of 14 residues. The CDR3 region is CASSSRTVYNEQFF. CDR3 nucleotide sequence: TGTGCCAGCAGCTCCCGGACTGTTTACAATGAGCAGTTCTTC.

The CDR3 DNA reads TGTGCCAGCACCCCCACACGGCATCGCGAGCAGTACTTC. It is translated as CASTPTRHREQYF. The chain combines TRBV28 with TRBJ2-7; D not resolved. CDR1 is MDHEN and CDR2 is SYDVKM in the germline V gene. V lost 7 bases and J lost 6, with 16 bases in between. There are 13 residues in the CDR3.

The chain couples TRBV27 to TRBJ2-5; D is perhaps TRBD1 or TRBD2 (5 bases each). The CDR3 runs to 16 residues. The ends were cut back, 5 bases at V and 12 bases at J, with 28 bases in the middle. Germline loops: CDR1 MNHEY, CDR2 SMNVEV (reference sequence). CDR3 in amino acids: CASSPTFVGGGGREYF. The CDR3 DNA reads TGTGCCAGCAGTCCAACCTTCGTTGGGGGTGGGGGTAGGGAGTACTTC.

This clonotype came up once. The rearrangement joins TRBV18 to TRBJ2-5, with 8 bases lining up with TRBD1. Germline V gives CDR1 KGHSH, CDR2 LQKENI. V gave up 0 bases and J gave up 1 base; unmatched junction bases: 1. This CDR3 has 15 amino acids. CDR3 protein: CASSPPDRVQETQYF. CDR3 sequence (DNA): TGTGCCAGCTCACCACCGGACAGGGTCCAAGAGACCCAGTACTTC. The full variable domain, its missing parts supplied by reference TRBV18 and TRBJ2-5, is NAGVMQNPRHLVRRRGQEARLRCSPMKGHSHVYWYRQLPEEGLKFMVYLQKENIIDESGMPKERFSAEFPKEGPSILRIQQVVRGDSAAYFCASSPPDRVQETQYFGPGTRLLVL.

V gene TRBV7-2 combines with J gene TRBJ2-2, with D possibly matching TRBD1 (6 bases). V was clipped by 5 bases and J by 2 bases, with 12 bases between them. Germline CDR1 is SGHTA and CDR2 is FQGNSA. CDR3 length: 15 amino acids. CDR3 loop: CASSRLGANTGELFF. The CDR3 DNA is TGTGCCAGCAGCCGACTGGGGGCCAACACCGGGGAGCTGTTTTTT.

The V call is TRBV6-2 or TRBV6-3, the J call TRBJ2-3, with 12 bases identical to TRBD1. Trimming cost V 5 bases and J 5 bases; bases outside gene matches: 5. Germline-derived CDR1 and CDR2 are MNHEY and SVGEGT. The CDR3 extends over 15 amino acids. The CDR3 is CASSTRDRGLDTQYF. The CDR3 nucleotides read TGTGCCAGCAGTACCCGGGACAGGGGGCTAGATACGCAGTATTTT.

The sample holds many counts of this clonotype. The rearrangement uses TRBV5-6 and TRBJ2-1; D uncertain. Trimming cost V 1 base and J 5 bases, with 7 bases left between them. The CDR3 is made up of 13 amino acids. CDR1 SGHDT and CDR2 YYEEEE come from the germline V gene. The CDR3 protein is CASSLWSNNEQFF. The CDR3 DNA is TGTGCCAGCAGCTTGTGGTCCAACAATGAGCAGTTCTTC.

In its sample, this clonotype was seen a few times. The rearrangement uses TRBV6-6 and TRBJ2-7; D not certain. The germline V gene has CDR1 MNHNY and CDR2 SVGAGI (reference sequence). There are 12 residues in the CDR3. Trimming removed 6 bases at V and 4 bases at J, with 10 bases between. The CDR3 DNA reads TGTGCCAGCAGCCAAATGATTTACGAGCAGTACTTC. Amino acids: CASSQMIYEQYF.

This clonotype was seen a handful of times. This chain joins TRBV7-8 and TRBJ2-2; D is unclear. CDR3 length: 13 residues. V was pared by 6 bases and J by 1 base, with 6 bases between. Germline CDR1 reads SGHVS; CDR2 reads FQNEAQ. For the CDR3, the DNA is TGTGCCAGCAGTACTTGGAACACCGGGGAGCTGTTTTTT. Translation gives CASSTWNTGELFF.

The chain links TRBV30 to TRBJ1-1; D may be TRBD1 (5 bases). The germline V and J ends were trimmed by 0 bases and 4 bases, with 9 bases remaining between them. This CDR3 is 13 amino acids long. Germline V lookup: CDR1 GTSNPN, CDR2 SVGIG (reference sequence). The CDR3 loop reads CAWSVGRGTEAFF. The DNA of the CDR3 is TGTGCCTGGAGTGTAGGGAGGGGCACTGAAGCTTTCTTT. The full variable domain, in which reference TRBV30 and TRBJ1-1 provide the parts outside the CDR3, is SQTIHQWPATLVQPVGSPLSLECTVEGTSNPNLYWYRQAAGRGLQLLFYSVGIGQISSEVPQNLSASRPQDRQFILSSKKLLLSDSGFYLCAWSVGRGTEAFFGQGTRLTVV.

This chain connects TRBV5-4 to TRBJ1-2; 9 bases fit TRBD1. The CDR3 has 15 amino acids. Losses at the gene ends were 4 bases for V and 4 bases for J; bases not matched to a gene: 8. Germline-derived CDR1 and CDR2 are SGHNT and YYREEE (reference sequence). The CDR3 nucleotides are TGTGCCAGCAGCCTAGGGACAGGGAGGTCCTATGGCTACACCTTC. Amino acids: CASSLGTGRSYGYTF.

The rearrangement uses TRBV7-8 and TRBJ2-3, with TRBD2 matching 7 bases. V was clipped by 4 bases and J by 1 base; unmatched bases: 5. The germline V gene encodes CDR1 SGHVS and CDR2 FQNEAQ. This CDR3 has 15 amino acids. The CDR3 DNA sequence: TGTGCCAGCAGCTCGGGACTAATGGGCACAGATACGCAGTATTTT. It translates to CASSSGLMGTDTQYF.

This chain uses TRBV27 with TRBJ1-1; tentatively, D is TRBD1 (5 bases). The CDR3 runs to 16 residues. With 6 bases removed from V and 1 base from J, the gap between germline ends came to 18 bases. Germline CDR1 and CDR2: MNHEY and SMNVEV (reference sequence). As DNA, the CDR3 is TGTGCCAGCAGGGAACGGGACTCCACCCGGAACACTGAAGCTTTCTTT. This encodes CASRERDSTRNTEAFF.

This clonotype appeared a few times. CDR3 loop: CAIRDGTASSYEQYF. CDR3 nucleotides: TGTGCCATCAGGGACGGGACCGCGAGCTCCTACGAGCAGTACTTC. The chain is built from TRBV10-3 and TRBJ2-7; D is possibly TRBD1 or TRBD2 (5 bases each). Germline values: CDR1 ENHRY, CDR2 SYGVKD. Between the trimmed V and J ends, which lost 6 bases and 0 bases, there was a span of 15 bases. The CDR3 extends over 15 amino acids.

The chain uses TRBV6-6 and TRBJ1-2, with 9 bases fitting TRBD1. Germline CDR1 MNHNY, CDR2 SVGAGI (reference sequence). The CDR3 contains 12 residues. The J segment lost 8 bases and the V segment lost 6 bases, leaving 4 bases of the junction unmatched. In DNA, the CDR3 is TGTGCCAGCAGCGGGACAGGGATCGGCTACACCTTC. Translating it yields CASSGTGIGYTF.

J is TRBJ1-1 and V is TRBV18; a possible D gene is TRBD1 (5 bases). V lost 8 bases to trimming and J lost 3 bases, with 16 bases between them. The CDR3 is 14 residues long. The germline V gene has CDR1 KGHSH and CDR2 LQKENI. DNA for the CDR3: TGTGCCAGCACCGCCAGATCGGGGGACACTGAAGCTTTCTTT. It is translated as CASTARSGDTEAFF.

This clonotype was seen a handful of times. The chain is built from TRBV7-9 and TRBJ2-3; D perhaps matches TRBD2 (5 bases). Looked up from germline, CDR1 is SEHNR and CDR2 is FQNEAQ (reference sequence). CDR3 size: 14 residues. Trimming removed 4 bases at V and 4 bases at J, with 12 bases between. The CDR3 reads CASSSPRGADTQYF. The CDR3 nucleotides read TGTGCCAGCAGCTCGCCACGGGGTGCAGATACGCAGTATTTT.